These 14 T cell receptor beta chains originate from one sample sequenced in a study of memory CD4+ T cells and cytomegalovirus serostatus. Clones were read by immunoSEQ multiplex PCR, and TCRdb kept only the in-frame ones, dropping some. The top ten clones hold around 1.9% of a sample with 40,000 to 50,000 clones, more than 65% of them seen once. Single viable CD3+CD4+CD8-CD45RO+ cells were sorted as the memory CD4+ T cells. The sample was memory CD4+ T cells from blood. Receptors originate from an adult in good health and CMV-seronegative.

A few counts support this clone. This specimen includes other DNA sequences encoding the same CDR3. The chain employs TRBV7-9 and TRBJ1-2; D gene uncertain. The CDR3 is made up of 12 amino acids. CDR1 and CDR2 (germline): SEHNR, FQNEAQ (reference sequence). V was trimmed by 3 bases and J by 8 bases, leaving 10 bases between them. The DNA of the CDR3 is TGTGCCAGCAGCTTCCTATCTGCCGGCTACACCTTC. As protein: CASSFLSAGYTF.

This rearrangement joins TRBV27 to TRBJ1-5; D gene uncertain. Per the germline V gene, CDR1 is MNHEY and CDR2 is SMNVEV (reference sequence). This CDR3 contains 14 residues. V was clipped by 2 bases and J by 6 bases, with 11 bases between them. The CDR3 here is CASSLRGLGQPQHF. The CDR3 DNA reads TGTGCCAGCAGTTTACGGGGTCTGGGTCAGCCCCAGCATTTT.

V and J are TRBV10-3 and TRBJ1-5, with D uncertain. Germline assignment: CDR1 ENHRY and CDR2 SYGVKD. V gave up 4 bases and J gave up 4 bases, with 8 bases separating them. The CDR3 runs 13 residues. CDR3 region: CAISVGPNQPQHF. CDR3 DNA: TGTGCCATCAGTGTAGGGCCAAATCAGCCCCAGCATTTT.

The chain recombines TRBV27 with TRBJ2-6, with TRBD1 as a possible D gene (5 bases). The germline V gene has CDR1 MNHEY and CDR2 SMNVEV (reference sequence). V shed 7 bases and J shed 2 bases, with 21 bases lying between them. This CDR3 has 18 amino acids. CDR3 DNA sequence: TGTGCCAGCACCGCAACAGGTTACCCCAAGGCTGGGGCCAACGTCCTGACTTTC. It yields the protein CASTATGYPKAGANVLTF. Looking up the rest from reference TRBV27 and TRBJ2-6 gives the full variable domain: EAQVTQNPRYLITVTGKKLTVTCSQNMNHEYMSWYRQDPGLGLRQIYYSMNVEVTDKGDVPEGYKVSRKEKRNFPLILESPSPNQTSLYFCASTATGYPKAGANVLTFGAGSRLTVL.

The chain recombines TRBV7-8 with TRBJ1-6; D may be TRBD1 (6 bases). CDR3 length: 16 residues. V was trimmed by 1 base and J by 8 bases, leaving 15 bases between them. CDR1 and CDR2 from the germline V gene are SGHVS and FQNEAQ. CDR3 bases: TGTGCCAGCAGCTTAGGCCCAGGGGTCCGACATTCACCCCTCCACTTT. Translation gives CASSLGPGVRHSPLHF.

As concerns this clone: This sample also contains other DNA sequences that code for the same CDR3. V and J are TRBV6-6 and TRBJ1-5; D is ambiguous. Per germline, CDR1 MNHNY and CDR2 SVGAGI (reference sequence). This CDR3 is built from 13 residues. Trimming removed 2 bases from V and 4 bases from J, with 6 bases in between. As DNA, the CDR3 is TGTGCCAGCAGTTACCGAGGGAATCAGCCCCAGCATTTT. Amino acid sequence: CASSYRGNQPQHF.

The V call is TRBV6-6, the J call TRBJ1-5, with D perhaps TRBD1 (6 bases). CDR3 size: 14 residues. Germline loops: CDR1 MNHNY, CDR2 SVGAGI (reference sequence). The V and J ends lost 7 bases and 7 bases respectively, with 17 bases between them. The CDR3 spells CASTQRGAGQPQHF. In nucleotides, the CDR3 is TGTGCCAGCACTCAGCGGGGGGCTGGGCAGCCCCAGCATTTT.

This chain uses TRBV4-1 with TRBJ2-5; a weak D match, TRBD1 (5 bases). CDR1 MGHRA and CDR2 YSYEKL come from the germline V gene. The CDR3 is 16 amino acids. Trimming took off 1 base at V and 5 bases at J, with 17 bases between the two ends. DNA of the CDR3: TGCGCCAGCAGCCAAGGTCTCAGGGAAAGGGCCGAGACCCAGTACTTC. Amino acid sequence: CASSQGLRERAETQYF.

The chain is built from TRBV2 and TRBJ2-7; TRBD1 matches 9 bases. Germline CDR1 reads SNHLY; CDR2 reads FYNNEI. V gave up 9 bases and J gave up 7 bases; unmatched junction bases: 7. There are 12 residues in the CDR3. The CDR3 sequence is CASTGTGWEQYF. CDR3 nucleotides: TGTGCCAGTACCGGGACAGGGTGGGAGCAGTACTTC.

CDR3 loop: CASSIELQGKAFF. CDR3 bases: TGTGCCAGTAGTATAGAGCTGCAGGGGAAAGCTTTCTTT. The chain is built from TRBV19 and TRBJ1-1; D perhaps matches TRBD1 (6 bases). The CDR3 runs 13 residues. The V end was cut by 0 bases, the J end by 9 bases, with 11 bases between. Germline-derived CDR1 and CDR2 are LNHDA and SQIVND (reference sequence).

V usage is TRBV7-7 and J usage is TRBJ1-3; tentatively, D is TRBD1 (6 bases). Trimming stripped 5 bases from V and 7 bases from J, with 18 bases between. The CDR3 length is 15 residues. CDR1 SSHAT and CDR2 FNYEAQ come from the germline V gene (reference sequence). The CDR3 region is CASSRSPGAGNTIYF. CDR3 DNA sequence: TGTGCCAGCAGCCGGAGTCCGGGGGCCGGCAACACCATATATTTT.

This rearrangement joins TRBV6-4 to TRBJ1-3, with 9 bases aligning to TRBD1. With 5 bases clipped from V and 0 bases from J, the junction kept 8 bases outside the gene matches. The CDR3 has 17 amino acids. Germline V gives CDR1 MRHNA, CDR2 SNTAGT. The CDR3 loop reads CASSRGTGLFSGNTIYF. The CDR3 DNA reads TGTGCCAGCAGTCGGGGGACAGGGCTATTCTCTGGAAACACCATATATTTT.

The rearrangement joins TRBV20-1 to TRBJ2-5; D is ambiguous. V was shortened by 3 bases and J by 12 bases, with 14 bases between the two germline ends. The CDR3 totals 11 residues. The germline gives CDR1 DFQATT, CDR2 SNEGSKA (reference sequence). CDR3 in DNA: TGCAGTGCTAGTGCCCTTAACTCCAAGTACTTC. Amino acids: CSASALNSKYF.

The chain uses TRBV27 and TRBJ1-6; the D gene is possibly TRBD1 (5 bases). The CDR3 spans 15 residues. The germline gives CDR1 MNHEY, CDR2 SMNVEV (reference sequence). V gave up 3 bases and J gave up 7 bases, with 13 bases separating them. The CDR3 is CASSLGGSRNSPLHF. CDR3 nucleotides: TGTGCCAGCAGTTTGGGGGGGTCCCGGAATTCACCCCTCCACTTT.